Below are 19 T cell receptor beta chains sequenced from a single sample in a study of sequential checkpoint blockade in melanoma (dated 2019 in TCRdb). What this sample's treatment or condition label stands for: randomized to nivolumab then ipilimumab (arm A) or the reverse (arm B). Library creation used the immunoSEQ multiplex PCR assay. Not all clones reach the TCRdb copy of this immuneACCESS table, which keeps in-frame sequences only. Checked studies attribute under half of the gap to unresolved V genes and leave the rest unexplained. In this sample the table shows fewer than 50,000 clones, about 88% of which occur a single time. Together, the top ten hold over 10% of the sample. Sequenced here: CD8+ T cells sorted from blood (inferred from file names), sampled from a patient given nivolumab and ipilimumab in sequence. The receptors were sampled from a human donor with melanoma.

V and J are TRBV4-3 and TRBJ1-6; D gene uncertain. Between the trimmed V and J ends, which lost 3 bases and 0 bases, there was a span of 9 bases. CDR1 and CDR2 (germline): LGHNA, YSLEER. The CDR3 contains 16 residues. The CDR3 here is CASSQDSRSYNSPLHF. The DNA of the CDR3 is TGCGCCAGCAGCCAGGACTCCCGCTCCTATAATTCACCCCTCCACTTT.

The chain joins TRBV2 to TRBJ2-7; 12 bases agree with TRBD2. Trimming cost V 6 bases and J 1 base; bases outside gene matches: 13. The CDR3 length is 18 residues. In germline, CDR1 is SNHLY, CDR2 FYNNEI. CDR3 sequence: CASRDLLAGGPTSYEQYF. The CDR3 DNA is TGTGCCAGCAGGGACCTTCTAGCGGGAGGGCCTACTTCCTACGAGCAGTACTTC.

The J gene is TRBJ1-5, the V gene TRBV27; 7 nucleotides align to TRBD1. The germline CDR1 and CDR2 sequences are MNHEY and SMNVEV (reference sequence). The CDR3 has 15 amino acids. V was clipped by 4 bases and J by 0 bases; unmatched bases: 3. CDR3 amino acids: CASSSGGYSNQPQHF. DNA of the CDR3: TGTGCCAGCAGTTCAGGGGGATATAGCAATCAGCCCCAGCATTTT.

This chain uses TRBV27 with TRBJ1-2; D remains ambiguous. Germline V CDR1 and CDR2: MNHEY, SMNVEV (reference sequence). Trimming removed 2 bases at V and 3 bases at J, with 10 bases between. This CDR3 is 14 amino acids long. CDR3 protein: CASSLGQLDYGYTF. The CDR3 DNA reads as TGTGCCAGCAGTTTAGGGCAGCTCGACTATGGCTACACCTTC.

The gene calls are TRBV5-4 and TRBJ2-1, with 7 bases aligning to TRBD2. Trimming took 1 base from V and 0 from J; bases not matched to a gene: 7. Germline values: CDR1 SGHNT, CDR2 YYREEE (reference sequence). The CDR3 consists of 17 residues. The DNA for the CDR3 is TGTGCCAGCAGCTTGAGTCTGGGGGGGAGCTCCTACAATGAGCAGTTCTTC. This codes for CASSLSLGGSSYNEQFF.

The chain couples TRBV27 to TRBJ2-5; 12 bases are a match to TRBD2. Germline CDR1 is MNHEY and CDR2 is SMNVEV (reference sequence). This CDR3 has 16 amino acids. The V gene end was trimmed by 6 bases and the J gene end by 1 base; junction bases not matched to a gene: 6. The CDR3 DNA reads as TGTGCCAGCAGCTCACTAGCGGGAGGCCCCCAAGAGACCCAGTACTTC. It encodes CASSSLAGGPQETQYF.

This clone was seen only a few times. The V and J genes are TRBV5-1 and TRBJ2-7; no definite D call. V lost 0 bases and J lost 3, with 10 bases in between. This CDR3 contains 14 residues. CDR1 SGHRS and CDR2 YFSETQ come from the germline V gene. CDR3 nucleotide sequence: TGCGCCAGCAGCTTGGGACCGGAACACTACGAGCAGTACGTC. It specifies CASSLGPEHYEQYV.

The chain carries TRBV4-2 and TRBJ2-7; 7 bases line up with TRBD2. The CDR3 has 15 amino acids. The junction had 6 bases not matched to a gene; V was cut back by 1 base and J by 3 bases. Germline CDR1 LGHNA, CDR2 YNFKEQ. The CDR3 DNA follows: TGTGCCAGCAGCCAAGCCACGGGAGGTGGCTACGAGCAGTACGTC. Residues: CASSQATGGGYEQYV.

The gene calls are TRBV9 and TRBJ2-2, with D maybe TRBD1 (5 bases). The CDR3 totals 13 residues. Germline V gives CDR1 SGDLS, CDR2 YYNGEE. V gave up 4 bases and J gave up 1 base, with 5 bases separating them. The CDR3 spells CASSRGNTGELFF. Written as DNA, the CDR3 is TGTGCCAGCAGCAGGGGGAACACCGGGGAGCTGTTTTTT. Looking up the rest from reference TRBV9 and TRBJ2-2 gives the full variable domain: DSGVTQTPKHLITATGQRVTLRCSPRSGDLSVYWYQQSLDQGLQFLIQYYNGEERAKGNILERFSAQQFPDLHSELNLSSLELGDSALYFCASSRGNTGELFFGEGSRLTVL.

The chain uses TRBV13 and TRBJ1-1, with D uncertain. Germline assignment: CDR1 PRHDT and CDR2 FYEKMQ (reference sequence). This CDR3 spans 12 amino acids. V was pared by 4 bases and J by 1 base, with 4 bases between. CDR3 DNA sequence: TGTGCCAGCAGCTACGGGAACACTGAAGCTTTCTTT. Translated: CASSYGNTEAFF. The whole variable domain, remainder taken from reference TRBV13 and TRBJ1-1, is AAGVIQSPRHLIKEKRETATLKCYPIPRHDTVYWYQQGPGQDPQFLISFYEKMQSDKGSIPDRFSAQQFSDYHSELNMSSLELGDSALYFCASSYGNTEAFFGQGTRLTVV.

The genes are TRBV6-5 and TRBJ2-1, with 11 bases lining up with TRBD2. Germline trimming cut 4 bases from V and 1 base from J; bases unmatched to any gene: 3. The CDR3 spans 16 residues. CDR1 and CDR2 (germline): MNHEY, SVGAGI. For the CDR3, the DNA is TGTGCCAGCAGTTTATTAGCGGGAGGGTCCTACAATGAGCAGTTCTTC. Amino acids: CASSLLAGGSYNEQFF.

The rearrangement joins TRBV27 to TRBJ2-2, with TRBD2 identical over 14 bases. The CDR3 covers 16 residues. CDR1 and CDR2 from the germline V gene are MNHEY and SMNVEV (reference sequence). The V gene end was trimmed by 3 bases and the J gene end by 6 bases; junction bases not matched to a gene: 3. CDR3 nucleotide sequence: TGTGCCAGCAGTTTGGGACTAGCGGGAGTGGCCGGGGAGCTGTTTTTT. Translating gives CASSLGLAGVAGELFF.

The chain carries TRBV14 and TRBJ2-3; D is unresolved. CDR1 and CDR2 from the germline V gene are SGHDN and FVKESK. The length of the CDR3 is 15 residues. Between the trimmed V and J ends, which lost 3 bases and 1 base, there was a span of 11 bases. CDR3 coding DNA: TGTGCCAGCAGCCACGCGGTAACCCGCACAGATACGCAGTATTTT. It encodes CASSHAVTRTDTQYF.

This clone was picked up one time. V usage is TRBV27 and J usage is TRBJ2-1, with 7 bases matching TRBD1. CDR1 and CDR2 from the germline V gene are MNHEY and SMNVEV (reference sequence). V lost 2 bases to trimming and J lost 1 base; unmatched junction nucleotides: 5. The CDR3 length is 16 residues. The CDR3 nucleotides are TGTGCCAGCAGTTTAATGACAGGGTGGTCCTACAATGAGCAGTTCTTC. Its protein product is CASSLMTGWSYNEQFF.

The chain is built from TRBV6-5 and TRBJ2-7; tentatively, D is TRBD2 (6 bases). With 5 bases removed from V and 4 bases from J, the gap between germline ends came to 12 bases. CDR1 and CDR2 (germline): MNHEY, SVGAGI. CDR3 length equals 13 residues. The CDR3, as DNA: TGTGCCAGCAGTGAAGATCGGGGGTACGAGCAGTACGTC. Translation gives CASSEDRGYEQYV.

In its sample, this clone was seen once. The CDR3 DNA reads as TGTGCCAGCATCTCAAGGGGCCAACAGAACACCGGGGAGCTGTTTTTT. It encodes CASISRGQQNTGELFF. The chain uses TRBV28 and TRBJ2-2; D is perhaps TRBD1 (5 bases). Trimming cost V 7 bases and J 1 base, with 16 bases left between them. This CDR3 spans 16 amino acids. Germline V gene data show CDR1 as MDHEN and CDR2 as SYDVKM.

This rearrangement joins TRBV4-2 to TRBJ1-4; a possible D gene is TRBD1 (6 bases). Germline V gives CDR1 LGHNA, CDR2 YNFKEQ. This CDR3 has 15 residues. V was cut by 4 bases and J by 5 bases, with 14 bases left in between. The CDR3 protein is CASSPSGEINEKLFF. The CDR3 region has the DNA TGTGCCAGCAGCCCCTCAGGGGAAATAAATGAAAAACTGTTTTTT.

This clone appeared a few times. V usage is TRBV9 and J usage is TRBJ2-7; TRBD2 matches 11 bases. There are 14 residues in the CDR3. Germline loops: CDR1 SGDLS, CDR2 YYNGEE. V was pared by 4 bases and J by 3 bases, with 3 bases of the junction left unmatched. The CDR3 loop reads CASSTSGSFYEQYF. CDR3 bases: TGTGCCAGCAGCACTAGCGGGAGCTTCTACGAGCAGTACTTC.

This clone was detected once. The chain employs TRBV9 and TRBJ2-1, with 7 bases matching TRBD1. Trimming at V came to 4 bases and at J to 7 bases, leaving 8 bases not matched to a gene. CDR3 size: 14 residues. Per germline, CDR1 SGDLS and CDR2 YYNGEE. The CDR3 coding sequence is TGTGCCAGCAGCCCAGACAGGGTTGATAATGAGCAGTTCTTC. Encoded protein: CASSPDRVDNEQFF.